The next 28 T cell receptor beta chains were all read from a single sample in a study of OX40 agonist ivuxolimab in advanced cancers. This table comes from immunoSEQ multiplex PCR, and its TCRdb copy is limited to in-frame clones, with some not included. The sample yields roughly 80,000 clones, around 86% seen once. Sequencing was performed on CD4+ or CD8+ T cells sorted from blood, taken in a trial of the OX40 agonist ivuxolimab. Source of these receptors: an adult with an advanced solid tumor such as melanoma, head and neck, liver or kidney cancer.

This sequence joins TRBV29-1 and TRBJ2-2; D ambiguous. V lost 6 bases to trimming and J lost 6 bases, with 8 bases between them. The CDR3 loop spans 11 amino acids. Per the germline V gene, CDR1 is SQVTM and CDR2 is ANQGSEA. Written as DNA, the CDR3 is TGCAGCGTCGCCGAGGCCGGGGAGCTGTTTTTT. It encodes CSVAEAGELFF.

In its sample, this clone was seen a few times. This sequence joins TRBV7-7 and TRBJ1-1; D perhaps matches TRBD1 (6 bases). V was shortened by 5 bases and J by 13 bases, with 20 bases between the two germline ends. The CDR3 totals 13 residues. The germline CDR1 and CDR2 sequences are SSHAT and FNYEAQ (reference sequence). As DNA, the CDR3 is TGTGCCAGCAGCCCCTCAAGAACAGGGCCGAGTTTCTTT. Protein product: CASSPSRTGPSFF.

This clone was found once. The rearrangement uses TRBV7-2 and TRBJ1-2; 11 bases map to TRBD1. The V and J ends lost 4 bases and 4 bases, in that order; junction bases with no gene match: 2. CDR1 and CDR2 (germline): SGHTA, FQGNSA. The CDR3 sequence is 14 residues long. The CDR3 loop reads CASSSGTGGYGYTF. In DNA, the CDR3 is TGTGCCAGCAGCTCCGGGACAGGGGGCTATGGCTACACCTTC.

The chain employs TRBV6-4 and TRBJ2-1; D might be TRBD2 (5 bases). The V gene's germline CDR1 is MRHNA and CDR2 SNTAGT. CDR3 length: 14 amino acids. V dropped 6 bases and J dropped 1 base, with 10 bases sitting between them. CDR3 bases: TGTGCCAGCAGGCCCTCGGGGTCCTACAATGAGCAGTTCTTC. Translating gives CASRPSGSYNEQFF.

V and J are TRBV5-6 and TRBJ2-5; D gene unclear. Germline V gives CDR1 SGHDT, CDR2 YYEEEE. This CDR3 has 11 residues. Trimming stripped 2 bases from V and 6 bases from J, with 5 bases between. The CDR3 coding sequence is TGTGCCAGCAGCTTTAGCAAGACCCAGTACTTC. It yields the protein CASSFSKTQYF.

The chain combines TRBV18 with TRBJ2-3, with a tentative D call TRBD2 (6 bases). The CDR3 loop spans 15 amino acids. Trimming pared 3 bases from V and 0 bases from J, leaving 10 bases between. The germline V gene has CDR1 KGHSH and CDR2 LQKENI. CDR3 amino acids: CASSPRSGSTDTQYF. The CDR3, as DNA: TGTGCCAGCTCACCTAGAAGCGGGAGCACAGATACGCAGTATTTT.

The rearrangement links TRBV7-2 to TRBJ2-7; D is unclear. The CDR3 runs to 13 residues. V lost 5 bases and J lost 3, with 11 bases in between. CDR1 is SGHTA and CDR2 is FQGNSA in the germline V gene. CDR3 sequence: CASSIGVIYEQYF. The DNA for the CDR3 is TGTGCCAGCAGCATTGGGGTAATCTACGAGCAGTACTTC.

This chain joins TRBV28 and TRBJ1-2; 7 bases fit TRBD1. Germline V CDR1 and CDR2: MDHEN, SYDVKM. The junction had 4 bases not matched to a gene; V was cut back by 6 bases and J by 6 bases. The CDR3 runs to 12 residues. In DNA form, the CDR3 reads TGTGCCAGCAGGGAGACAGGGCATGGCTACACCTTC. Translated: CASRETGHGYTF.

The chain uses TRBV28 and TRBJ1-5; D unresolved. The V gene's germline CDR1 is MDHEN and CDR2 SYDVKM. The CDR3 extends over 11 amino acids. Trimming removed 6 bases from V and 1 base from J, with 1 base in between. CDR3 sequence: CASRSNQPQHF. The CDR3 bases are TGTGCCAGCAGGAGCAATCAGCCCCAGCATTTT. Full variable domain (missing parts from reference TRBV28 and TRBJ1-5): DVKVTQSSRYLVKRTGEKVFLECVQDMDHENMFWYRQDPGLGLRLIYFSYDVKMKEKGDIPEGYSVSREKKERFSLILESASTNQTSMYLCASRSNQPQHFGDGTRLSIL.

The CDR3 sequence is CAIRDLFNYGYTF. CDR3 bases: TGTGCCATTCGGGATCTATTTAACTATGGCTACACCTTC. The chain carries TRBV10-3 and TRBJ1-2; D gene unclear. Trimming cost V 9 bases and J 1 base, with 12 bases left between them. Germline V gene lookup returns CDR1 ENHRY and CDR2 SYGVKD. The CDR3 loop spans 13 amino acids.

The CDR3 sequence: CASSLAPGLKTELFF. The CDR3 region has the DNA TGTGCCAGCAGCTTAGCCCCGGGACTTAAAACGGAGCTGTTTTTT. The rearrangement links TRBV5-4 to TRBJ2-2; D possibly corresponds to TRBD2 (6 bases). The CDR3 runs 15 residues. V was shortened by 2 bases and J by 10 bases, with 18 bases between the two germline ends. CDR1 SGHNT and CDR2 YYREEE come from the germline V gene (reference sequence).

The rearrangement joins TRBV7-9 to TRBJ2-2; D is undetermined. CDR1 is SEHNR, CDR2 FQNEAQ, per germline (reference sequence). Between the trimmed V and J ends, which lost 4 bases and 2 bases, there was a span of 14 bases. This CDR3 comprises 16 residues. The CDR3 nucleotides are TGTGCCAGCAGCTCCATCGTTTCTCATAACACCGGGGAGCTGTTTTTT. Protein: CASSSIVSHNTGELFF.

This chain uses TRBV5-4 with TRBJ2-3; no definite D call. V lost 0 bases and J lost 0, with 8 bases in between. Looked up from germline, CDR1 is SGHNT and CDR2 is YYREEE (reference sequence). The CDR3 totals 15 residues. CDR3 sequence (DNA): TGTGCCAGCAGCTTGGGTGGGCCTAGCACAGATACGCAGTATTTT. This encodes CASSLGGPSTDTQYF.

V is TRBV11-2 and J is TRBJ2-5; D may correspond to TRBD1 or TRBD2 (5 bases each). V dropped 4 bases and J dropped 5 bases, with 20 bases sitting between them. Germline lookup yields CDR1 SGHAT and CDR2 FQNNGV. The CDR3 covers 16 residues. The CDR3 sequence is CASSSLGGTGSETQYF. In DNA form, the CDR3 reads TGTGCCAGCAGCTCCCTTGGGGGAACTGGTTCGGAGACCCAGTACTTC.

CDR3 sequence (DNA): TGTGCCAGCAGCTTATCCAGGGGCCTCTATGGCTACACCTTC. Its translation is CASSLSRGLYGYTF. V gene TRBV7-9 combines with J gene TRBJ1-2; possible D gene TRBD1, 6 bases. This CDR3 is 14 amino acids long. Germline V gene lookup returns CDR1 SEHNR and CDR2 FQNEAQ (reference sequence). Trimming shortened V by 2 bases and J by 4 bases, and 11 bases separated the two germline ends. The complete variable domain, with remaining parts taken from reference TRBV7-9 and TRBJ1-2, reads DTGVSQNPRHKITKRGQNVTFRCDPISEHNRLYWYRQTLGQGPEFLTYFQNEAQLEKSRLLSDRFSAERPKGSFSTLEIQRTEQGDSAMYLCASSLSRGLYGYTFGSGTRLTVV.

The chain couples TRBV28 to TRBJ1-1, with TRBD1 identical over 9 bases. CDR1 MDHEN and CDR2 SYDVKM come from the germline V gene. J lost 9 bases, V lost 6 bases, and 11 bases had no gene match. The CDR3 spans 14 residues. CDR3: CASRMTGGIGKAFF. CDR3 DNA sequence: TGTGCCAGCAGGATGACAGGGGGTATTGGAAAAGCTTTCTTT.

The chain recombines TRBV19 with TRBJ2-1; 11 nucleotides line up with TRBD2. Looked up from germline, CDR1 is LNHDA and CDR2 is SQIVND (reference sequence). With V trimmed by 4 bases and J by 4 bases, 15 bases remained unmatched. The CDR3 covers 19 residues. The CDR3 coding sequence is TGTGCCAGTAGTAACCCGACTAGCGGGACCCGATCAGATTACAATGAGCAGTTCTTC. Translated, it gives CASSNPTSGTRSDYNEQFF.

V and J are TRBV7-2 and TRBJ1-1, with D uncertain. Germline V gene lookup returns CDR1 SGHTA and CDR2 FQGNSA. V was clipped by 1 base and J by 2 bases, with 8 bases between them. The CDR3 length is 14 residues. This CDR3 is CASSLGSVNTEAFF. CDR3 DNA: TGTGCCAGCAGCTTAGGGTCGGTAAACACTGAAGCTTTCTTT.

This clone was found once. The V gene is TRBV28, the J gene TRBJ1-2, with D possibly matching TRBD1 (6 bases). CDR3 length: 12 residues. The germline CDR1 and CDR2 sequences are MDHEN and SYDVKM. V was shortened by 11 bases and J by 7 bases, with 17 bases between the two germline ends. CDR3 amino acids: CAAAVGALGYTF. The CDR3 bases are TGTGCCGCTGCGGTGGGGGCGCTTGGCTACACCTTC.

This rearrangement joins TRBV2 to TRBJ2-1, with a weak D call TRBD2 (5 bases). V lost 5 bases and J 9 bases, leaving 14 bases between the germline ends. Per the germline V gene, CDR1 is SNHLY and CDR2 is FYNNEI. This CDR3 has 13 amino acids. The CDR3 bases are TGTGCCAGCAGTAAACGGCAGGCGGGTGAGCAGTTCTTC. As protein: CASSKRQAGEQFF.

The rearrangement joins TRBV28 to TRBJ1-6; D unclear. The germline gives CDR1 MDHEN, CDR2 SYDVKM. Trimming stripped 2 bases from V and 8 bases from J, with 4 bases between. The length of the CDR3 is 12 residues. CDR3 loop: CASSLGYSPLHF. In DNA, the CDR3 is TGTGCCAGCAGTTTAGGATATTCACCCCTCCACTTT. Supplemented by reference TRBV28 and TRBJ1-6, the full variable domain reads DVKVTQSSRYLVKRTGEKVFLECVQDMDHENMFWYRQDPGLGLRLIYFSYDVKMKEKGDIPEGYSVSREKKERFSLILESASTNQTSMYLCASSLGYSPLHFGNGTRLTVT.

The chain is built from TRBV15 and TRBJ2-5; TRBD2 matches 9 bases. V trimming: 4 bases; J trimming: 2 bases; junction bases outside the gene matches: 14. CDR1 is LNHNV and CDR2 is YYDKDF in the germline V gene (reference sequence). The CDR3 loop spans 18 amino acids. The CDR3 here is CATSITGPAGGFQETQYF. Written as DNA, the CDR3 is TGTGCCACCAGCATAACAGGGCCTGCGGGGGGGTTTCAAGAGACCCAGTACTTC.

The V gene is TRBV5-6, the J gene TRBJ1-2, with D perhaps TRBD1 (5 bases). V was pared by 3 bases and J by 4 bases, with 10 bases between. The CDR3 spans 13 residues. Germline CDR1 reads SGHDT; CDR2 reads YYEEEE. DNA of the CDR3: TGTGCCAGCAGCTCTATTACAGGCTATGGCTACACCTTC. Translating it yields CASSSITGYGYTF. The whole variable domain, remainder taken from reference TRBV5-6 and TRBJ1-2, is DAGVTQSPTHLIKTRGQQVTLRCSPKSGHDTVSWYQQALGQGPQFIFQYYEEEERQRGNFPDRFSGHQFPNYSSELNVNALLLGDSALYLCASSSITGYGYTFGSGTRLTVV.

V gene TRBV27 combines with J gene TRBJ2-1, with 14 bases matching TRBD2. The junction had 2 bases not matched to a gene; V was cut back by 3 bases and J by 7 bases. The CDR3 contains 15 residues. Germline V gene lookup returns CDR1 MNHEY and CDR2 SMNVEV (reference sequence). The CDR3 DNA follows: TGTGCCAGCAGTTTCCGGACTAGCGGGGGGAATGAGCAGTTCTTC. It is translated as CASSFRTSGGNEQFF.

The table lists this clone with a count of one. The V gene is TRBV27, the J gene TRBJ2-5; weak D call: TRBD1 (6 bases). The J call may be wrong; the DNA end is better matched by TRBJ2-7. Germline V gene sequence: CDR1 MNHEY, CDR2 SMNVEV (reference sequence). The CDR3 covers 14 residues. The CDR3, as DNA: TGTGCCAGCAGAGGCAGGGGCACCAGGGACGAGCAGTACTTC. Protein product: CASRGRGTRDEQYF.

The gene calls are TRBV5-6 and TRBJ2-2; D may be TRBD2 (6 bases). V lost 1 base, J lost 2 bases, and 9 bases lay in between. Germline-derived CDR1 and CDR2 are SGHDT and YYEEEE. The CDR3 sequence is 15 residues long. The CDR3 loop reads CASSLLGGNTGELFF. The CDR3 bases are TGTGCCAGCAGCTTGCTCGGGGGAAACACCGGGGAGCTGTTTTTT.

This clone was recorded only once. This chain links TRBV7-9 with TRBJ2-3; D is perhaps TRBD1 (5 bases). This CDR3 contains 16 residues. Trimming took off 2 bases at V and 0 bases at J, with 12 bases between the two ends. Germline CDR1 SEHNR, CDR2 FQNEAQ (reference sequence). CDR3 sequence reads: CASSLMGLVSTDTQYF. CDR3 nucleotides: TGTGCCAGCAGCTTAATGGGGCTGGTTAGCACAGATACGCAGTATTTT.

The rearrangement links TRBV6-1 to TRBJ1-6; possibly TRBD1 for D (5 bases). Germline CDR1 MNHNS, CDR2 SASEGT. Trimming took 6 bases from V and 9 from J, leaving 12 bases between them. This CDR3 is 13 amino acids long. The CDR3 is CASRGVDRSPLHF. The CDR3 DNA is TGTGCCAGCAGGGGGGTTGATCGTTCACCCCTCCACTTT.